One and the same sample provided the 26 T cell receptor beta chains below, sequenced in a study of chemoradiotherapy in HPV16-positive cancers (dated by TCRdb to between 2022 and 2023). Libraries came from the immunoSEQ multiplex PCR assay. TCRdb carries this immuneACCESS record with in-frame sequences only. Its versions omit some clonotypes, under half of them owing to an unresolved V gene in the studies checked, with the rest unexplained. The sample has approximately 27,000 clones on record, roughly 80% of them singletons. Of the sample, around 5.1% is held by the ten largest clones. This sample comprised blood, obtained from a patient who underwent chemoradiotherapy. These receptors were obtained from a human donor with HPV-associated anogenital cancer.

The rearrangement uses TRBV7-2 and TRBJ1-6; D unresolved. The CDR3 is made up of 15 amino acids. Germline-derived CDR1 and CDR2 are SGHTA and FQGNSA. The V gene lost 8 bases and the J gene lost 5 bases, with 16 bases spanning the gap. CDR3 sequence: CASSQNTYDNSPLHF. CDR3 DNA: TGTGCCAGCTCCCAGAACACCTACGATAATTCACCCCTCCACTTT.

This clone was counted once. The J gene is TRBJ1-6, the V gene TRBV5-6, with 7 bases matching TRBD1. CDR1 SGHDT and CDR2 YYEEEE come from the germline V gene. The CDR3 consists of 16 residues. J lost 7 bases, V lost 4 bases, and 11 bases had no gene match. CDR3 in amino acids: CASSLRQGPSNSPLHF. Written as DNA, the CDR3 is TGTGCCAGCAGCCTGAGACAGGGACCAAGCAATTCACCCCTCCACTTT. Full variable domain (missing parts from reference TRBV5-6 and TRBJ1-6): DAGVTQSPTHLIKTRGQQVTLRCSPKSGHDTVSWYQQALGQGPQFIFQYYEEEERQRGNFPDRFSGHQFPNYSSELNVNALLLGDSALYLCASSLRQGPSNSPLHFGNGTRLTVT.

The chain combines TRBV30 with TRBJ2-3; 9 positions match TRBD1. Germline V CDR1 and CDR2: GTSNPN, SVGIG (reference sequence). This CDR3 is 17 amino acids long. J lost 3 bases, V lost 0 bases, and 10 bases had no gene match. The DNA for the CDR3 is TGTGCCTGGAGTGTGGGGCGCGGGACAGGGATAACAGATACGCAGTATTTT. This gives the protein CAWSVGRGTGITDTQYF.

CDR3 nucleotides: TGTGCCAGCAGCCAATCTGCGGGGGGGCTTGCAGATACGCAGTATTTT. Its protein is CASSQSAGGLADTQYF. This sequence joins TRBV4-2 and TRBJ2-3; 9 positions match TRBD2. CDR3 length: 16 residues. V was clipped by 2 bases and J by 4 bases; unmatched bases: 7. CDR1 and CDR2 from the germline V gene are LGHNA and YNFKEQ.

The chain uses TRBV30 and TRBJ1-1; perhaps TRBD1 as D (5 bases). V was clipped by 1 base and J by 10 bases, with 19 bases between them. This CDR3 has 14 residues. The germline V gene has CDR1 GTSNPN and CDR2 SVGIG (reference sequence). CDR3 region: CAWSGSGNGAPAFF. The CDR3 nucleotides read TGTGCCTGGAGTGGCTCAGGGAATGGGGCTCCAGCTTTCTTT.

The V gene is TRBV30, the J gene TRBJ1-3; the match to TRBD1 covers 7 bases. The CDR3 is 18 amino acids. Per germline, CDR1 GTSNPN and CDR2 SVGIG (reference sequence). V was pared by 1 base and J by 3 bases, with 15 bases of the junction left unmatched. The CDR3 nucleotides read TGTGCCTGGAGTGCCGCCTGGATCGGACAGGCCCGTGGAAACACCATATATTTT. Translated, it gives CAWSAAWIGQARGNTIYF. Filled out from reference TRBV30 and TRBJ1-3, the complete variable domain reads SQTIHQWPATLVQPVGSPLSLECTVEGTSNPNLYWYRQAAGRGLQLLFYSVGIGQISSEVPQNLSASRPQDRQFILSSKKLLLSDSGFYLCAWSAAWIGQARGNTIYFGEGSWLTVV.

The rearrangement links TRBV18 to TRBJ1-5, with 8 positions matching TRBD1. V was pared by 2 bases and J by 2 bases, with 5 bases of the junction left unmatched. From germline, CDR1 is KGHSH and CDR2 LQKENI. The CDR3 has 16 residues. This CDR3 reads CASSPGQGNRNQPQHF. CDR3 coding DNA: TGTGCCAGCTCACCAGGACAGGGAAATCGCAATCAGCCCCAGCATTTT.

The chain employs TRBV27 and TRBJ1-5; 10 nucleotides line up with TRBD1. The germline V gene encodes CDR1 MNHEY and CDR2 SMNVEV (reference sequence). There are 14 residues in the CDR3. V lost 5 bases to trimming and J lost 7 bases; unmatched junction nucleotides: 5. The CDR3 reads CASSLAGQGQPQHF. The CDR3 DNA sequence: TGTGCCAGCAGTCTCGCGGGACAGGGGCAGCCCCAGCATTTT.

The chain uses TRBV5-4 and TRBJ2-1, with 9 bases matching TRBD2. Germline V gene data show CDR1 as SGHNT and CDR2 as YYREEE (reference sequence). The CDR3 length is 15 residues. Trimming at V came to 4 bases and at J to 8 bases, leaving 10 bases not matched to a gene. The CDR3, as DNA: TGTGCCAGCAGCCCTAAGCGGGGGGTTACCGATGAGCAGTTCTTC. This sequence encodes CASSPKRGVTDEQFF. The full variable domain, rest sourced from reference TRBV5-4 and TRBJ2-1, is ETGVTQSPTHLIKTRGQQVTLRCSSQSGHNTVSWYQQALGQGPQFIFQYYREEENGRGNFPPRFSGLQFPNYSSELNVNALELDDSALYLCASSPKRGVTDEQFFGPGTRLTVL.

The chain has TRBV30 and TRBJ1-5; TRBD1 aligns across 7 bases. V lost 7 bases to trimming and J lost 7 bases; unmatched junction nucleotides: 10. This CDR3 is 13 amino acids long. The germline gives CDR1 GTSNPN, CDR2 SVGIG (reference sequence). The CDR3 sequence: CASRGDPWQPQHF. CDR3 nucleotides: TGTGCCTCCAGGGGGGATCCCTGGCAGCCCCAGCATTTT.

The rearrangement joins TRBV30 to TRBJ1-5, with unresolved D. V was clipped by 2 bases and J by 2 bases, with 7 bases between them. Germline V gene data show CDR1 as GTSNPN and CDR2 as SVGIG (reference sequence). The CDR3 length is 13 residues. CDR3 in DNA: TGTGCCTGGAGTAATGGGCGCAATCAGCCCCAGCATTTT. Protein sequence: CAWSNGRNQPQHF. Full variable domain (rest looked up from reference TRBV30 and TRBJ1-5): SQTIHQWPATLVQPVGSPLSLECTVEGTSNPNLYWYRQAAGRGLQLLFYSVGIGQISSEVPQNLSASRPQDRQFILSSKKLLLSDSGFYLCAWSNGRNQPQHFGDGTRLSIL.

The chain couples TRBV15 to TRBJ2-3, with TRBD2 matching 7 bases. The CDR3 spans 16 residues. CDR1 and CDR2 (germline): LNHNV, YYDKDF (reference sequence). Unmatched junction bases numbered 8, after V lost 1 base and J lost 4 bases. The CDR3 coding sequence is TGTGCCACCAGCAGAGGGCCCTGGGGAGGGGCAGATACGCAGTATTTT. It yields the protein CATSRGPWGGADTQYF.

The rearrangement links TRBV30 to TRBJ1-1; no clear D gene. This CDR3 contains 15 residues. Germline V gives CDR1 GTSNPN, CDR2 SVGIG (reference sequence). Trimming removed 0 bases from V and 1 base from J, with 12 bases in between. The CDR3 DNA reads as TGTGCCTGGAGTGTAGGGTCACCGTCGAACACTGAAGCTTTCTTT. Its translation is CAWSVGSPSNTEAFF. Full variable domain (remainder filled in from reference TRBV30 and TRBJ1-1): SQTIHQWPATLVQPVGSPLSLECTVEGTSNPNLYWYRQAAGRGLQLLFYSVGIGQISSEVPQNLSASRPQDRQFILSSKKLLLSDSGFYLCAWSVGSPSNTEAFFGQGTRLTVV.

The chain couples TRBV29-1 to TRBJ2-2; the match to TRBD1 covers 9 bases. This CDR3 contains 14 residues. Germline-derived CDR1 and CDR2 are SQVTM and ANQGSEA. Unmatched junction bases numbered 4, after V lost 7 bases and J lost 1 base. The CDR3 nucleotides are TGCAGCGCCGCGGACAGGGGGAACACCGGGGAGCTGTTTTTT. Protein product: CSAADRGNTGELFF.

The CDR3 DNA reads TGTGCCAGCAGTTTTAAAGACGGCAATTCACCCCTCCACTTT. It encodes CASSFKDGNSPLHF. V and J are TRBV27 and TRBJ1-6; D gene uncertain. The V gene lost 3 bases and the J gene lost 7 bases, with 10 bases spanning the gap. The CDR3 runs 14 residues. In germline, CDR1 is MNHEY, CDR2 SMNVEV (reference sequence).

This chain links TRBV5-4 with TRBJ2-6; the match to TRBD1 covers 7 bases. CDR3 length equals 16 residues. The V gene's germline CDR1 is SGHNT and CDR2 YYREEE (reference sequence). V lost 4 bases, J lost 2 bases, and 6 bases stayed unmatched. CDR3 DNA sequence: TGTGCCAGCAGCGAGACGACAGGGCCTGGGGCCAACGTCCTGACTTTC. Its translation is CASSETTGPGANVLTF.

V and J are TRBV30 and TRBJ2-5, with 7 nucleotides matching TRBD1. The germline V gene has CDR1 GTSNPN and CDR2 SVGIG (reference sequence). V was clipped by 4 bases and J by 5 bases; unmatched bases: 10. This CDR3 spans 14 amino acids. CDR3 protein: CAWKRGLSSETQYF. In DNA form, the CDR3 reads TGTGCCTGGAAAAGGGGGCTATCCTCGGAGACCCAGTACTTC. Complete variable domain (other parts from reference TRBV30 and TRBJ2-5): SQTIHQWPATLVQPVGSPLSLECTVEGTSNPNLYWYRQAAGRGLQLLFYSVGIGQISSEVPQNLSASRPQDRQFILSSKKLLLSDSGFYLCAWKRGLSSETQYFGPGTRLLVL.

V usage is TRBV19 and J usage is TRBJ2-3; 8 bases match TRBD1. Germline CDR1 and CDR2: LNHDA and SQIVND (reference sequence). The CDR3 has 14 amino acids. With 6 bases clipped from V and 0 bases from J, the junction kept 2 bases outside the gene matches. CDR3 sequence: CASSQGASTDTQYF. The CDR3 nucleotides are TGTGCCAGTAGCCAGGGGGCTAGCACAGATACGCAGTATTTT. Full variable domain (missing parts from reference TRBV19 and TRBJ2-3): DGGITQSPKYLFRKEGQNVTLSCEQNLNHDAMYWYRQDPGQGLRLIYYSQIVNDFQKGDIAEGYSVSREKKESFPLTVTSAQKNPTAFYLCASSQGASTDTQYFGPGTRLTVL.

This clone was counted a few times. The chain links TRBV4-1 to TRBJ1-2, with TRBD1 matching over 8 bases. The V and J ends lost 4 bases and 7 bases, in that order; junction bases with no gene match: 11. Germline V gives CDR1 MGHRA, CDR2 YSYEKL. The CDR3 consists of 15 residues. CDR3 amino acids: CASSPTYDRGFGYTF. The CDR3 DNA is TGCGCCAGCAGCCCTACCTACGACAGGGGCTTTGGCTACACCTTC.

The rearrangement links TRBV9 to TRBJ1-4; TRBD1 matches 8 bases. CDR1 and CDR2 from the germline V gene are SGDLS and YYNGEE. This CDR3 is built from 14 residues. V shed 3 bases and J 10 bases; nucleotides not matched to a gene: 8. The CDR3 DNA reads TGTGCCAGCAGCGAAGGACAGGGAAGTAGAAAACTGTTTTTT. Amino acid sequence: CASSEGQGSRKLFF.

The rearrangement joins TRBV19 to TRBJ1-5; TRBD1 matches 8 bases. The CDR3 runs 14 residues. Germline CDR1 is LNHDA and CDR2 is SQIVND (reference sequence). The J segment lost 9 bases and the V segment lost 7 bases, leaving 11 bases of the junction unmatched. CDR3: CASTDREGSRPQHF. Written as DNA, the CDR3 is TGTGCCAGTACGGACAGGGAGGGCTCGAGGCCCCAGCATTTT.

The count of this clone is one. This chain uses TRBV7-9 with TRBJ1-3; possibly TRBD1 for D (5 bases). The CDR3 runs to 17 residues. Between the trimmed V and J ends, which lost 1 base and 0 bases, there was a span of 13 bases. In germline, CDR1 is SEHNR, CDR2 FQNEAQ (reference sequence). The CDR3 DNA follows: TGTGCCAGCAGCTTAGGACACGGGGGACCCTCTGGAAACACCATATATTTT. Protein: CASSLGHGGPSGNTIYF.

This clone was detected once. V and J are TRBV19 and TRBJ2-7; 8 bases map to TRBD1. The trim removed 4 bases at V and 1 base at J, leaving 9 bases unmatched. CDR3 length: 16 residues. Germline V gene sequence: CDR1 LNHDA, CDR2 SQIVND (reference sequence). CDR3 amino acids: CASSTQDRARSYEQYF. In DNA form, the CDR3 reads TGTGCCAGTAGTACCCAGGACAGGGCGAGGTCCTACGAGCAGTACTTC.

This chain connects TRBV27 to TRBJ1-5; 9 nucleotides align to TRBD1. The V and J ends lost 6 bases and 6 bases, in that order; junction bases with no gene match: 9. Germline CDR1 and CDR2: MNHEY and SMNVEV (reference sequence). This CDR3 region has 15 residues. The CDR3 nucleotides read TGTGCCAGCAGCCCTGGACAGGGGATCGCTCAGCCCCAGCATTTT. Translated, it gives CASSPGQGIAQPQHF.

The rearrangement uses TRBV15 and TRBJ1-2; D remains unclear. Germline values: CDR1 LNHNV, CDR2 YYDKDF (reference sequence). The CDR3 length is 15 residues. V dropped 1 base and J dropped 1 base, with 10 bases sitting between them. CDR3 sequence reads: CATSRVISGNYGYTF. The CDR3, as DNA: TGTGCCACCAGCAGAGTCATCTCGGGTAACTATGGCTACACCTTC. The full variable domain, rest sourced from reference TRBV15 and TRBJ1-2, is DAMVIQNPRYQVTQFGKPVTLSCSQTLNHNVMYWYQQKSSQAPKLLFHYYDKDFNNEADTPDNFQSRRPNTSFCFLDIRSPGLGDTAMYLCATSRVISGNYGYTFGSGTRLTVV.

The chain has TRBV28 and TRBJ2-5; 16 bases align to TRBD2. The CDR3 length is 16 residues. Trimming at V came to 5 bases and at J to 4 bases, leaving 4 bases not matched to a gene. CDR1 is MDHEN, CDR2 SYDVKM, per germline. CDR3 DNA sequence: TGTGCCAGCAGTGAGGGACTAGCGGGGGGGCGAGAGACCCAGTACTTC. Protein: CASSEGLAGGRETQYF.